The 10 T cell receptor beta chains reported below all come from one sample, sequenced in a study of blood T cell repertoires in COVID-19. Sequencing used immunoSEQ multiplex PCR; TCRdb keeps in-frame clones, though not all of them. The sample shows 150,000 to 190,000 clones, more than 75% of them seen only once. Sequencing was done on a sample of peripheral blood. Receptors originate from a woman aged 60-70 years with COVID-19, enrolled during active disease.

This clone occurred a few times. CDR3 protein: CAIRLGQTNEQYF. The CDR3 coding sequence is TGTGCCATCAGACTCGGACAGACCAACGAGCAGTACTTC. The chain has TRBV10-3 and TRBJ2-7; D might be TRBD1 (6 bases). The germline V gene has CDR1 ENHRY and CDR2 SYGVKD. V was clipped by 6 bases and J by 5 bases, with 14 bases between them. The CDR3 is made up of 13 amino acids.

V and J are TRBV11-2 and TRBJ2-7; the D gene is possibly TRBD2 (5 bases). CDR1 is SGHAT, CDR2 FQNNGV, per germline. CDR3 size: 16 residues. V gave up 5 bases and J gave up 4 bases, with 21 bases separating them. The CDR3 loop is CASSPTGYGVEYEQYV. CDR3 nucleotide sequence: TGTGCCAGCAGCCCTACGGGGTATGGGGTAGAGTACGAGCAGTACGTC.

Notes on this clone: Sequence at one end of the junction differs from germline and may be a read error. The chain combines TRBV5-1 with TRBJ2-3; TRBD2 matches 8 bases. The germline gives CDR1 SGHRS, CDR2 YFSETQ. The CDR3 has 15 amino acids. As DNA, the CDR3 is TGCGCCAGCAGTTTGGACATCTCCCGGGGGGGTACGCAGTATTTT. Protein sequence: CASSLDISRGGTQYF.

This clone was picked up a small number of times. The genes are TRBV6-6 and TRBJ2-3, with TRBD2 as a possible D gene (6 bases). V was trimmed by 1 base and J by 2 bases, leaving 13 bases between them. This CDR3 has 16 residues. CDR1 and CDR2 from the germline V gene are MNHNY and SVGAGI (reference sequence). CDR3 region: CASSYWAGRSTDTQYF. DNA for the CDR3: TGTGCCAGCAGTTACTGGGCGGGGAGGTCCACAGATACGCAGTATTTT.

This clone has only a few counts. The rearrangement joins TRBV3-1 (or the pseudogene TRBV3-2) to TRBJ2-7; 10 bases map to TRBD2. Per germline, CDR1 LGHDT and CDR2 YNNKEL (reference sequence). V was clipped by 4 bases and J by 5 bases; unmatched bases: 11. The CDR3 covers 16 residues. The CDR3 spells CASSLLAGGGAHEQYF. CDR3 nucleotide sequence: TGTGCCAGCAGCCTGTTAGCGGGAGGTGGGGCGCACGAGCAGTACTTC.

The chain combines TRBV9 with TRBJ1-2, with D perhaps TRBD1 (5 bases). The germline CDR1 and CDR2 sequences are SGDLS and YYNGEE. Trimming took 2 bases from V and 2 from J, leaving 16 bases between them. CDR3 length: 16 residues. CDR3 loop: CASSVGQAVMNYGYTF. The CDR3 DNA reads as TGTGCCAGCAGCGTGGGGCAGGCGGTCATGAACTATGGCTACACCTTC. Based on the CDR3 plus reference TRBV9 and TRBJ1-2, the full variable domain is DSGVTQTPKHLITATGQRVTLRCSPRSGDLSVYWYQQSLDQGLQFLIQYYNGEERAKGNILERFSAQQFPDLHSELNLSSLELGDSALYFCASSVGQAVMNYGYTFGSGTRLTVV.

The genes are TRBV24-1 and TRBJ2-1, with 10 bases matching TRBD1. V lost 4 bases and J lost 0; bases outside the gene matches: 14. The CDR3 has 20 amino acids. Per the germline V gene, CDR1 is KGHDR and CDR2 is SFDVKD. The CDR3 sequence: CATSDTTGTGVYFSYNEQFF. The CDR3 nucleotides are TGTGCCACCAGTGACACCACAGGGACAGGGGTCTACTTCTCCTACAATGAGCAGTTCTTC.

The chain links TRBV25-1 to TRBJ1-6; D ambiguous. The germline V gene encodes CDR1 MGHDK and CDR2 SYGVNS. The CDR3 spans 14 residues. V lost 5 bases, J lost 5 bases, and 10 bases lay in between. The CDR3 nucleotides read TGTGCCAGCAGTAGTACAGCTAATAATTCACCCCTCCACTTT. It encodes CASSSTANNSPLHF.

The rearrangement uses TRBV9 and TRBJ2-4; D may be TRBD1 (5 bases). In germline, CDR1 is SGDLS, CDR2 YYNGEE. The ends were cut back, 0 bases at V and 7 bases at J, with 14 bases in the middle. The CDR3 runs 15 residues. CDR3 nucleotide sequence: TGTGCCAGCAGCGTAGTCCCCGACAGAAATAACATTCAGTACTTC. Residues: CASSVVPDRNNIQYF.

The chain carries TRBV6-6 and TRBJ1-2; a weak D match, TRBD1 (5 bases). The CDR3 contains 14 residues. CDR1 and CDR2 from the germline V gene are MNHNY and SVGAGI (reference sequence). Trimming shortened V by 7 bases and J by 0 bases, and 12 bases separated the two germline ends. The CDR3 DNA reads TGTGCCAGCAACCAACAGGCAACTAACTATGGCTACACCTTC. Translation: CASNQQATNYGYTF.